The clone carrying this T cell receptor beta chain was counted ten times or more. The antigen remains undetermined. These data originate in a study of T cells after yellow fever vaccination. Findings of the study overall: Researchers noted that a small share of clonotypes showed up in both CD4 and CD8 compartments. Abundant contaminating clonotypes from the bulk population could appear in FACS-sorted repertoires.

The study made its TCR cDNA through 5'RACE template switching. That step introduced a universal primer site along with UMIs. TCRdb itself ran the 5' RACE reads through MiXCR, one entry per CDR3 protein. The table includes 25,000 to 35,000 distinct CDR3 sequences, 4.4% detected once. The sequence was collected from a man aged 25 to 40 who received the YFV17D yellow fever vaccine. The specimen comprised CD8+ T cells sorted from PBMCs, sampled 5 days after the yellow fever booster vaccination.

Here the CDR3 reads CASSLWTSGMVTDTQYF. CDR3 sequence (DNA): TGTGCCAGCAGCCTTTGGACTAGCGGGATGGTCACAGATACGCAGTATTTT. The chain is built from TRBV7-2 and TRBJ2-3, with TRBD2 identical over 12 bases. Germline CDR1 and CDR2: SGHTA and FQGNSA. CDR3 size: 17 residues. Germline trimming cut 5 bases from V and 2 bases from J; bases unmatched to any gene: 8.